This TCR beta chain was recorded in a study of identifying expanded T cells in peripheral blood (dated by TCRdb to the late 2010s). Notes on the research overall: Technical replicates were generated by sequencing separate aliquots of the same genomic DNA pool, with four replicates compared pairwise. The study at large found these results: Between technical replicates the binomial model flagged approximately 1.2 differentially abundant clones, whereas over around 2 weeks the binomial model flagged about 15 and over about 4 weeks 19 to 20. Variance in clone template counts between approximately 2-week samples significantly increased with total template count across all healthy donors. The authors expected that over much longer intervals, such as months to years, biological variance in healthy repertoires might increase even further. Both the number of clones called differentially abundant and the false-positive rate were significantly reduced by the beta-binomial model across all healthy-donor time intervals.

About this clone itself: The target of this receptor is not known. Base qualities are not at hand, and no much larger clone is one base apart. Distinct nucleotide sequences in the sample also encode this CDR3.

V is clipped by 1 base and J by 0 bases, and the sequence between their germline boundaries is 1 base long. Including cysteine and phenylalanine, the CDR3 has 13 amino acids. CDR3 DNA is the only sequence kept; it has 39 bases, read in frame from the first base. CDR1 and CDR2 (SEHNR, FQNEAQ) derive from the germline V gene (reference sequence). TCRbeta CDR3 regions were profiled by bias-controlled multiplex PCR amplification of genomic DNA with the immunoSEQ Assay. As for the authors' bioinformatics: To quantify the absolute abundance of each unique TCRbeta CDR3 region, the sequences were collapsed and filtered. Differential abundance was tested with two models: a binomial (Fisher-equivalent) model and a beta-binomial model that adds time-dependent variance fitted from healthy donors. Clones with fewer than 5 combined templates were removed, and differential abundance was called for clones with a Benjamini-Hochberg FDR below 0.01. Beta-binomial variance was modeled as a function of total template count across the two samples using the form v = (b*log(k)+a)^2. The table comes from immuneACCESS by way of TCRdb, which keeps in-frame sequences with V and J called. Part of the clones is missing from these tables; in studies checked, under half for an unresolved V gene and the rest for unknown reasons. Clone size and V and J calls were adopted from that table, with D and trimming inferred from the DNA. The sample records some 90,000 clones, 85% to 90% of which are singletons. The ten largest clones add up to around 20% of the sample.

During the collection period, no infections or other immune events were recorded for the healthy donors. Time-dependent variance in a beta-binomial model of T-cell clone differential abundance was calibrated using healthy-donor blood repertoires as a training cohort. The training cohort comprised ten or so healthy donors, 3 female and 7 male. Donor ages ranged from roughly 25 to 65 years, with an average of roughly 46 years. Whole blood was collected from each healthy donor at three time points spaced approximately 13 days apart and obtained from a commercial supplier. For immunosequencing, genomic DNA was extracted from unsorted whole blood.

Input material: blood. This receptor was identified in a person aged 18-69 years in good health. Here the chain combines TRBV7-9 and TRBJ2-1, with the identity of the D gene unclear. The DNA reads TGTGCCAGCAGCTTAGGCTCCTACAATGAGCAGTTCTTC. The encoded protein is CASSLGSYNEQFF. The CDR3 plus the reference TRBV7-9 and TRBJ2-1 genes for the other parts give the full variable domain: DTGVSQNPRHKITKRGQNVTFRCDPISEHNRLYWYRQTLGQGPEFLTYFQNEAQLEKSRLLSDRFSAERPKGSFSTLEIQRTEQGDSAMYLCASSLGSYNEQFFGPGTRLTVL.